The subject of this entry is one TCR beta chain. The antigen remains unidentified. These data come from a study of beta chain features in type 1 diabetes. Trimming took 4 bases from V and 5 from J, leaving 12 bases between them. The CDR3 extends over 13 amino acids. CDR1 and CDR2 from the germline V gene are SGHDT and YYEEEE. The investigators reverse transcribed all of the isolated RNA, so they sequenced expressed TCRB transcripts. TCRdb keeps only in-frame clones here, not all; method: immunoSEQ multiplex PCR. Among roughly 40,000 clones, 45% to 50% were seen once, and the ten largest hold 0.72%. Study-wide results and caveats: In every one of the four CD4+ subsets, TCRB CDR3s were moderately but significantly shorter in Type 1 diabetes patients.

The chain recombines TRBV5-6 with TRBJ1-1, with D possibly being TRBD1 (6 bases). This receptor was taken from a woman younger than 30 in good health. The sequenced sample consisted of central memory CD4+ T cells from blood. In DNA form, the CDR3 reads TGTGCCAGCAGCACGAGGGGGTGGACTGAAGCTTTCTTT. Encoded protein: CASSTRGWTEAFF.